Sequencing of this T cell receptor beta chain was carried out in a study of T cell responses to AZD1222 COVID-19 vaccine. Study-level results: Spike-specific TCR breadth and depth were elevated following two AZD1222 doses. Reportedly, close to half of spike-specific TCRs are directed against unmutated variant regions.

Germline V gene lookup returns CDR1 SGHNT and CDR2 YYREEE (reference sequence). Trimming removed 0 bases from V and 2 bases from J; junction bases left unmatched: 10. This CDR3 is 18 amino acids long. Only in-frame clones appear in the TCRdb table, and some are missing; sequencing was by immunoSEQ multiplex PCR. This table has 120,000 or so clones, about 94% appearing once. Remarks on this clone: Its antigen is currently unknown.

The sample in question was peripheral blood, obtained 28 days after the second AZD1222 dose. This chain joins TRBV5-4 and TRBJ2-3; 9 bases map to TRBD1. This TCR was recovered from an adult who received the AZD1222 COVID-19 vaccine. CDR3 in DNA: TGTGCCAGCAGCTTGGGCCGGACAGGGGCCCCCTTCACAGATACGCAGTATTTT. Protein product: CASSLGRTGAPFTDTQYF.